The 17 T cell receptor beta chains reported below all come from one sample, sequenced in a study of cytomegalovirus exposure and HLA in healthy donors. Both 60 Vbeta primers and 13 Jbeta primers went into the PCR. TCRdb's table, derived via immunoSEQ multiplex PCR, lists solely in-frame clones and lacks some. The sample holds around 97,000 clones, roughly four fifths seen once. Sequencing was performed on PBMCs. The receptors shown here come from a man aged 40-49 years in good health and CMV-seropositive.

This chain links TRBV7-9 with TRBJ1-2; D unresolved. V was clipped by 1 base and J by 4 bases, with 16 bases between them. The length of the CDR3 is 16 residues. CDR1 is SEHNR and CDR2 is FQNEAQ in the germline V gene (reference sequence). CDR3 loop: CASSLVSGKPPYGYTF. The CDR3 bases are TGTGCCAGCAGCTTAGTATCGGGGAAACCCCCCTATGGCTACACCTTC.

V and J are TRBV12-5 and TRBJ1-2; 7 bases match TRBD1. The trim removed 7 bases at V and 3 bases at J, leaving 14 bases unmatched. The CDR3 has 16 residues. Germline loops: CDR1 LGHNT, CDR2 FRNRAP. The CDR3 here is CASALTGTIEDYGYTF. In DNA form, the CDR3 reads TGTGCTAGTGCCTTGACAGGGACCATCGAGGACTATGGCTACACCTTC.

This CDR3 reads CASRATTDTQYF. CDR3 DNA: TGTGCCAGTAGGGCCACCACAGATACGCAGTATTTT. V and J are TRBV19 and TRBJ2-3, with D unclear. Germline lookup yields CDR1 LNHDA and CDR2 SQIVND (reference sequence). The CDR3 spans 12 residues. V lost 6 bases to trimming and J lost 2 bases, with 6 bases between them.

The rearrangement uses TRBV10-3 and TRBJ1-6, with D possibly being TRBD1 (5 bases). Trimming cost V 0 bases and J 6 bases, with 18 bases left between them. The CDR3 consists of 18 residues. Germline V gene data show CDR1 as ENHRY and CDR2 as SYGVKD. CDR3: CAISESSGRATGNSPLHF. The CDR3 region has the DNA TGTGCCATCAGTGAGTCTTCGGGCAGGGCGACGGGTAATTCACCCCTCCACTTT.

The chain couples TRBV2 to TRBJ1-6; 11 bases fit TRBD1. J lost 6 bases, V lost 6 bases, and 4 bases had no gene match. The CDR3 consists of 15 residues. Germline CDR1 SNHLY, CDR2 FYNNEI. In DNA form, the CDR3 reads TGTGCCAGCAGGGGACAGGGGGACCTTAATTCACCCCTCCACTTT. As protein: CASRGQGDLNSPLHF.

The rearrangement joins TRBV14 to TRBJ2-1; TRBD2 agrees at 7 bases. This CDR3 is built from 15 residues. With 1 base clipped from V and 4 bases from J, the junction kept 4 bases outside the gene matches. Germline CDR1 and CDR2: SGHDN and FVKESK. The CDR3 reads CASSQAAGLYNEQFF. In nucleotides, the CDR3 is TGTGCCAGCAGCCAAGCAGCGGGACTTTACAATGAGCAGTTCTTC.

In this sample, this clone turned up once. The chain links TRBV4-1 to TRBJ2-1; TRBD1 is a possible D gene (5 bases). Trimming left V 5 bases short and J 12 bases short, with 14 bases between. Germline V gives CDR1 MGHRA, CDR2 YSYEKL. This CDR3 spans 12 amino acids. The CDR3 bases are TGCGCCAGCAGCACCCAGGGTTTCGGGCAGTTCTTC. It codes for CASSTQGFGQFF.

The rearrangement joins TRBV5-1 to TRBJ2-3; TRBD1 agrees at 7 bases. CDR3 length: 16 residues. Unmatched junction bases numbered 11, after V lost 4 bases and J lost 3 bases. Germline CDR1 SGHRS, CDR2 YFSETQ. DNA of the CDR3: TGCGCCAGCAGCCCCGAGGGGGCCGGTGAGACAGATACGCAGTATTTT. Protein product: CASSPEGAGETDTQYF.

The gene calls are TRBV28 and TRBJ2-1; tentatively, D is TRBD2 (6 bases). The CDR3 contains 15 residues. V was trimmed by 5 bases and J by 2 bases, leaving 13 bases between them. Germline V gene data show CDR1 as MDHEN and CDR2 as SYDVKM. The CDR3 region is CASSRPGLTYNEQFF. In nucleotides, the CDR3 is TGTGCCAGCAGTCGCCCGGGACTTACCTACAATGAGCAGTTCTTC.

This clone was seen a single time. The chain carries TRBV5-4 and TRBJ1-1; TRBD1 might be the D (5 bases). CDR3 length: 15 residues. V was shortened by 0 bases and J by 4 bases, with 13 bases between the two germline ends. Germline-derived CDR1 and CDR2 are SGHNT and YYREEE (reference sequence). The CDR3 sequence: CASSLAGGSATEAFF. In nucleotides, the CDR3 is TGTGCCAGCAGCTTGGCCGGGGGGAGTGCCACTGAAGCTTTCTTT.

The gene calls are TRBV6-5 and TRBJ2-1; D ambiguous. Trimming took 5 bases from V and 0 from J, leaving 8 bases between them. The CDR3 sequence is 14 residues long. CDR1 and CDR2 from the germline V gene are MNHEY and SVGAGI. The CDR3 DNA reads as TGTGCCAGCAGTACCCGGAGCTCCTACAATGAGCAGTTCTTC. Amino acids: CASSTRSSYNEQFF.

Written as DNA, the CDR3 is TGCGCCAGCAGCTGGGGGGGACAGGGAACCACCGGGGAGCTGTTTTTT. It yields the protein CASSWGGQGTTGELFF. This chain links TRBV5-1 with TRBJ2-2, with 9 positions matching TRBD1. The CDR3 spans 16 residues. V trimming: 3 bases; J trimming: 4 bases; junction bases outside the gene matches: 7. Germline V gene lookup returns CDR1 SGHRS and CDR2 YFSETQ.

The rearrangement joins TRBV2 to TRBJ2-3, with 8 nucleotides matching TRBD2. The CDR3 totals 15 residues. Germline CDR1 is SNHLY and CDR2 is FYNNEI. Trimming took 11 bases from V and 4 from J; bases not matched to a gene: 14. CDR3 in DNA: TGTGCCGACTCTCCGAGCGGGAGAACTCCAGATACGCAGTATTTT. Amino acids: CADSPSGRTPDTQYF.

The count of this clone is one. The rearrangement joins TRBV28 to TRBJ1-1; weak D call: TRBD1 (6 bases). The V gene's germline CDR1 is MDHEN and CDR2 SYDVKM. The CDR3 has 17 amino acids. V was pared by 5 bases and J by 5 bases, with 24 bases between. The chain's CDR3 is CASSLGGGLLVRTEAFF. CDR3 sequence (DNA): TGTGCCAGCAGTCTTGGGGGGGGCCTACTTGTTCGGACTGAAGCTTTCTTT.

The chain carries TRBV4-1 and TRBJ1-2; D perhaps matches TRBD1 (5 bases). Trimming took off 3 bases at V and 3 bases at J, with 20 bases between the two ends. This CDR3 is built from 17 residues. Germline V gives CDR1 MGHRA, CDR2 YSYEKL. CDR3: CASSHGGRFDPDYGYTF. CDR3 DNA: TGCGCCAGCAGCCACGGGGGGAGATTTGATCCCGACTATGGCTACACCTTC.

This chain connects TRBV29-1 to TRBJ1-2; tentatively, D is TRBD1 (5 bases). Trimming left V 7 bases short and J 2 bases short, with 17 bases between. The CDR3 is 14 residues long. Germline assignment: CDR1 SQVTM and CDR2 ANQGSEA. For the CDR3, the DNA is TGCAGCGCTGCACAGGAGAAGACCAACTATGGCTACACCTTC. This encodes CSAAQEKTNYGYTF.

This chain joins TRBV10-3 and TRBJ2-3; D remains ambiguous. This CDR3 region has 13 residues. V dropped 0 bases and J dropped 5 bases, with 6 bases sitting between them. Germline CDR1 is ENHRY and CDR2 is SYGVKD. The CDR3 spells CAISESSRDTQYF. The CDR3 nucleotides read TGTGCCATCAGTGAGTCATCGCGAGATACGCAGTATTTT.